This TCR beta chain is drawn from a study of blood T cell repertoires in COVID-19 (dated by TCRdb to 2020 to 2021). Regarding the complete study: Collaborator samples came from the United States, Italy and Spain and covered acute and convalescent phases of COVID-19. The material from the prospective study consisted of cDNA or gDNA derived from T cells, B-cell-depleted T cells, or PBMCs. Subjects who had been exposed to COVID-19, were actively infected with it, or had recovered from it provided the deeply sampled blood TCRbeta repertoires that made up the dataset. The repertoires were released in a freely available public database intended as a resource for research on the immune response to SARS-CoV-2. The samples were drawn from two sources: the first 160 participants of the ongoing ImmuneRACE study, and 1,000 to 1,500 subjects contributed by 6 global collaborators. The sample metadata nearly always contained a de-identified subject ID, COVID-19 status, age in years and sex. HLA class I and class II types, where available, came from metadata supplied by the sample provider rather than from assay-based typing. General conclusions and limits of the study: How much clinical and demographic metadata was included differed by source and by participant, and the metadata was provided uncurated.

Details on this clone: It lacks a known antigen. No base qualities exist here, and no much larger clone lies one base off it.

Relative to germline, V is missing 3 bases and J is missing 2 bases, with 6 bases of the junction outside any gene match. The CDR3 contains 16 residues, cysteine and phenylalanine counted. Here the CDR3 DNA is all that survives: 48 bases in frame from base 1. CDR1 and CDR2 were assigned from the germline V gene (reference sequence) as SEHNR and FQNEAQ. In Seattle, one collaborating source enrolled patients while the infection was active and tracked those patients longitudinally over the course of disease. Each collaborating institution followed its own protocols to collect whole blood in K2EDTA tubes. For TCRbeta analysis, collaborator samples were shipped as frozen whole blood, as isolated PBMCs, or as DNA extracted from either sample type. TCRbeta CDR3 regions were amplified from genomic DNA using the immunoSEQ Assay, a bias-controlled multiplex PCR. On the authors' methods: The number of nucleated cells in each sample was estimated from the amplification of reference gene primers within the assay. To quantify the absolute abundance of each unique TCRbeta CDR3 rearrangement, sequence reads were collapsed and filtered. For each sample, productive Simpson clonality was calculated as the square root of Simpson's diversity index over productive rearrangements. This is the immuneACCESS table as TCRdb keeps it, with only in-frame sequences that have V and J called. A part of the clones is gone; compared with another copy, unresolved V genes explain less than half, and the rest is unexplained. V and J calls and clone size are those listed in that table; D and trimming were worked out from the DNA. In all, the sample holds more than 150,000 clones, and about four fifths of those were seen once. Clones ranked in the top ten supply more than 10% of the sample.

The origin of this receptor is a woman older than 75 with COVID-19, enrolled during active disease. Sequencing was carried out using peripheral blood. This chain is built from TRBV7-9 and TRBJ2-3, and TRBD2 matches 9 of the central bases. The nucleotide sequence is given as TGTGCCAGCAGCTTGGTAGCGGGGGCCTTCACAGATACGCAGTATTTT. The resulting protein is CASSLVAGAFTDTQYF.